The source of this TCR beta chain is a study of blood T cell repertoires in COVID-19. In Seattle, patients joined the study during active infection and were tracked longitudinally. As originally analysed: For nucleated cells, counts were estimated from reference gene primer amplification. The assay was immunoSEQ multiplex PCR, and TCRdb's table has in-frame clones only and misses some. Clone size and the V and J calls come from that table; the DNA yielded D and trimming. The profile shows around 92,000 clones, around 74% of them singletons. Trimming removed 0 bases at V and 0 bases at J, with 15 bases between. CDR1 is LGHNT, CDR2 FRNRAP, per germline. The CDR3 consists of 18 residues.

The chain employs TRBV12-5 and TRBJ2-1; the D gene is possibly TRBD2 (6 bases). The receptor was isolated from a man between 65 and 85 years old with COVID-19, enrolled during active disease. Sequenced: peripheral blood. DNA of the CDR3: TGTGCTAGTGGTTTGGTCGGCGCAGCCGGGGGCTCCTACAATGAGCAGTTCTTC. It yields the protein CASGLVGAAGGSYNEQFF.